This is a list of T cell receptor beta chains from one sample in a study of human thymus T cells. Here immunoSEQ multiplex PCR was the method, and the copy in TCRdb shows in-frame clones only, minus some. The table shows 60,000 to 75,000 clones, with roughly 96% occurring only once. The sequenced sample was thymus tissue. Source of these receptors: a girl less than two years old with a congenital heart defect but otherwise immunologically healthy. CDR3s include the opening cysteine and the closing phenylalanine or tryptophan. The size entry is marked missing in some rows and otherwise reads once, few, many or a size class.

V gene	clone size	CDR3 protein
TRBV4-3	NA	CASSNRTSGRIPYNEQFF
TRBV27	NA	CASSPHSGDLSTDTQYF
TRBV6-1	NA	CATSLNEKLFF
TRBV11-2	NA	CASSSSPWEQYF
TRBV5-8	NA	CASSFGGTGSEQYF
TRBV6-1	NA	CASSDRLQYSGNTIYF
TRBV5-1	NA	CASSSRLDNEQFF
TRBV10-3	NA	CAISERGEQFF
TRBV5-6	NA	CASSCDRCRSYEQYF
TRBV27	NA	CASSLSEPGGPGPYEQYF
TRBV10-3	NA	CAISGRTWGMGGEQYF
TRBV7-9	NA	CASSRTGAYSYNEQFF
TRBV28	once	CASSLPSGERGSTDTQYF
TRBV18	NA	CASSPLEAPGTRNIQYF
TRBV5-1	NA	CASSIYRGSGELFF
TRBV29-1	NA	CSVGLAGQETQYF
TRBV2	NA	CATPTGEGEAFF
TRBV9	NA	CASLAGVRGQGPSGANVLTF
TRBV5-6	NA	CASSFLSKRSMCIEQYF
TRBV29-1	NA	CSAAGPLAEPPYEQYF
TRBV4-1	NA	CASSQDPALSGYTF
TRBV28	NA	CASSSQGGQVTRVPYYGYTF